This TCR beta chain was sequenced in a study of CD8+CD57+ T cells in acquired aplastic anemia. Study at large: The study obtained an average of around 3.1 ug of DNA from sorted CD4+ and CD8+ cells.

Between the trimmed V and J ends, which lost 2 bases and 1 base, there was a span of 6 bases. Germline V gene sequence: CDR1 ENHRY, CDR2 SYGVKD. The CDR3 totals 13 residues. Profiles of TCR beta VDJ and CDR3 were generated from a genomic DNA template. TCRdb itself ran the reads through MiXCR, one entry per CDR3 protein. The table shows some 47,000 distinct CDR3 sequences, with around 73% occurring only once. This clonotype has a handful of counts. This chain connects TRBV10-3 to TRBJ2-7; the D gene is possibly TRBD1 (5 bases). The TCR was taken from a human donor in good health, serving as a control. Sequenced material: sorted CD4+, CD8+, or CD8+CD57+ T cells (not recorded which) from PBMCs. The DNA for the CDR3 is TGTGCCATCAGTGAGACAGGATCCTACGAGCAGTACTTC. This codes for CAISETGSYEQYF.